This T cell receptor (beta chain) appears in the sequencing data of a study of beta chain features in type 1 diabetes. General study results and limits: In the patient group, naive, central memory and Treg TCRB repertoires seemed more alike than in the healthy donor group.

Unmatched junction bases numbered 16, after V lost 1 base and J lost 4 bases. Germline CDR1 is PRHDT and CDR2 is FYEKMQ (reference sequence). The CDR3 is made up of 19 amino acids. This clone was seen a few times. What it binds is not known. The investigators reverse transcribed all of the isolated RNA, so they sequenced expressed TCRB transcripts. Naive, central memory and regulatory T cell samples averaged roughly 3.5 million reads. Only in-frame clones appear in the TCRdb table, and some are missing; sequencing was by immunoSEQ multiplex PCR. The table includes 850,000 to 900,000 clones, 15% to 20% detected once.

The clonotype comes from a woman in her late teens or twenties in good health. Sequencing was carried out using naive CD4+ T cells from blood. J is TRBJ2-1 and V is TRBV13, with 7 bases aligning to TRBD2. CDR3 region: CASSLVASGRNRKYNEQFF. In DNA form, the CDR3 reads TGTGCCAGCAGCTTAGTTGCTAGCGGTAGAAATAGAAAATACAATGAGCAGTTCTTC.